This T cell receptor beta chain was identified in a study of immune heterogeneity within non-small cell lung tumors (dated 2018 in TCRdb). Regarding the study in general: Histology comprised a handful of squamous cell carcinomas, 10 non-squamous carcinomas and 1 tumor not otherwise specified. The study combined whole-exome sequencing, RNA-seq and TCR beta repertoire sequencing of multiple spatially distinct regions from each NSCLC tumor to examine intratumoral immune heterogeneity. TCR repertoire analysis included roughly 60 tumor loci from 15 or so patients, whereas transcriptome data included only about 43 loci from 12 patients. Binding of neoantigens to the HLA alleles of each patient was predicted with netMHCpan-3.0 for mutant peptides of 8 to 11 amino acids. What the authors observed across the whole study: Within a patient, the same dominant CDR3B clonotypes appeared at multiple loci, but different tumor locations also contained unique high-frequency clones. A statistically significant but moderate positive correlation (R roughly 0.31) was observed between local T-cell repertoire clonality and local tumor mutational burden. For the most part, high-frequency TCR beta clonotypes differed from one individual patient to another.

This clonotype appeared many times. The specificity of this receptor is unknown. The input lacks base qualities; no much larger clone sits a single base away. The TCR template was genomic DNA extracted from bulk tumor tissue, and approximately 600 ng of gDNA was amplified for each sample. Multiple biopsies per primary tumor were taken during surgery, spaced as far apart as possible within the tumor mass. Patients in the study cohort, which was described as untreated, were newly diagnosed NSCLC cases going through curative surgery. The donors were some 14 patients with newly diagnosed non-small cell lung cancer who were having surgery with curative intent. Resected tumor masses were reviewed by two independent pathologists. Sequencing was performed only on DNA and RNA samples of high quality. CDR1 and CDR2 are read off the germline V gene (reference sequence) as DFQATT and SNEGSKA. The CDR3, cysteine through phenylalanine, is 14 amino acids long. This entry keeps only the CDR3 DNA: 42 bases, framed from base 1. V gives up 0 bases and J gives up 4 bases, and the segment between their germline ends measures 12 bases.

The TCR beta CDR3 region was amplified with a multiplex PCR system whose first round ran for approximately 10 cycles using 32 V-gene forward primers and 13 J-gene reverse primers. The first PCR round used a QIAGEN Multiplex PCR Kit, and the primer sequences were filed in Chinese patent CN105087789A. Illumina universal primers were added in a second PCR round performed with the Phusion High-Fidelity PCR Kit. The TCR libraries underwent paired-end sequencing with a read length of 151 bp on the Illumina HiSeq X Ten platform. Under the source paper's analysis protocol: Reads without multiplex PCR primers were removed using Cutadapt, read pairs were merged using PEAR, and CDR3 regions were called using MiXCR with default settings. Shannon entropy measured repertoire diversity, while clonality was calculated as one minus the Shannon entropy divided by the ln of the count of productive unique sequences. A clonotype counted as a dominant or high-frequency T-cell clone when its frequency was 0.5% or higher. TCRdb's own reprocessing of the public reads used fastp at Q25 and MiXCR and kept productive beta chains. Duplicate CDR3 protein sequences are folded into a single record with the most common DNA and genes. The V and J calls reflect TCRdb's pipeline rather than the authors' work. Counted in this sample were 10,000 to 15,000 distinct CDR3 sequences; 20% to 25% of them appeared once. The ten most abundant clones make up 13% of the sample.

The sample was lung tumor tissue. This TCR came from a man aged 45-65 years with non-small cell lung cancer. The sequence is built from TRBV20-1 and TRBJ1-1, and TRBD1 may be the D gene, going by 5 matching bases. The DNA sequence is TGCAGTGCTAGAGATGCGGTCGGGGGCACTGAAGCTTTCTTT. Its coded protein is CSARDAVGGTEAFF.